Reported below is one TCR beta chain. Its antigen is as yet unknown. This entry comes from a study of T-cell memory formation after mild COVID-19. TCRdb recomputed calls from the 5' RACE reads with MiXCR, one row per CDR3 protein. This sample has under 300,000 distinct CDR3 sequences, with 8% to 9.5% found just once. Study observations and caveats: Unconfirmed was the SARS-CoV-2 specificity of second-wave clones that peaked on day 37.

Per germline, CDR1 MGHRA and CDR2 YSYEKL. Trimming stripped 1 base from V and 4 bases from J, with 13 bases between. This CDR3 is built from 15 residues. The sample comprised PBMCs or a T cell subset sorted from them (not recorded which). V gene TRBV4-1 combines with J gene TRBJ1-1; D ambiguous. The source is a man younger than 30 who had mild COVID-19 (a few samples of this study predate the infection). Cell type and time point are not known. As DNA, the CDR3 is TGCGCCAGCAGCCAAGGGGCCGGGAGTGGCACTGAAGCTTTCTTT. As protein: CASSQGAGSGTEAFF.